A selection of T cell receptor beta chains follows, all from one sample in a study of cytomegalovirus exposure and HLA in healthy donors. The protocol was immunoSEQ multiplex PCR, while the TCRdb copy is restricted to in-frame clones and leaves out a portion. The table records hundreds of thousands of clones, around four fifths of them present only once. The sample was PBMCs. The receptors originated from a boy between 2 and 10 years old in good health and CMV-seronegative. The CDR3 runs from the conserved cysteine through the conserved F or W. The order of the fields is clone size, D gene, V gene, J gene, CDR3 DNA, CDR3 protein. The D gene is left open where the match is weak. Clone size, where shown, is once, few, many, or a class for clones that have expanded.

clone size: -; D gene: -; V gene: TRBV4-2; J gene: TRBJ1-4; CDR3 DNA: TGTGCCAGCAGCCAAGCTTTACCCAGGGTGCCCGGGCGGGAAAAACTGTTTTTT; CDR3 protein: CASSQALPRVPGREKLFF
clone size: -; D gene: TRBD1; V gene: TRBV29-1; J gene: TRBJ1-1; CDR3 DNA: TGCAGCGTCACGACAGGGATGAACACTGAAGCTTTCTTT; CDR3 protein: CSVTTGMNTEAFF
clone size: -; D gene: TRBD1; V gene: TRBV7-9; J gene: TRBJ2-5; CDR3 DNA: TGTGCCAGCAGCCCCACACAGGGGGCGTATACAGAGACCCAGTACTTC; CDR3 protein: CASSPTQGAYTETQYF
clone size: -; D gene: TRBD1; V gene: TRBV2; J gene: TRBJ2-5; CDR3 DNA: TGTGCCAGCAAGGAACAGGGGGCGAAAGAGCAGTACTTC; CDR3 protein: CASKEQGAKEQYF
clone size: -; D gene: -; V gene: TRBV4-2; J gene: TRBJ1-2; CDR3 DNA: TGTGCCAGCAGCCCCGGGGGGGCAGGGGATAGCGGCTACACCTTC; CDR3 protein: CASSPGGAGDSGYTF
clone size: few; D gene: -; V gene: TRBV6-5; J gene: TRBJ2-6; CDR3 DNA: TGTGCCAGCACCTCTCTTTCTGGGGCCAACGTCCTGACTTTC; CDR3 protein: CASTSLSGANVLTF
clone size: -; D gene: -; V gene: TRBV5-1; J gene: TRBJ1-1; CDR3 DNA: TGCGCCAGCAGCTTGAGTTTTGGAGGGCCGGATGAAGCTTTCTTT; CDR3 protein: CASSLSFGGPDEAFF
clone size: once; D gene: -; V gene: TRBV6-5; J gene: TRBJ1-2; CDR3 DNA: TGTGCCAGCAGTTACTCGAGAGGTTCCCCGTATGGCTACACCTTC; CDR3 protein: CASSYSRGSPYGYTF
clone size: -; D gene: TRBD1; V gene: TRBV5-4; J gene: TRBJ1-2; CDR3 DNA: TGTGCCAGCAGCTGGGGACAGGGAGAGGGTGGCTACACCTTC; CDR3 protein: CASSWGQGEGGYTF
clone size: once; D gene: TRBD2; V gene: TRBV25-1; J gene: TRBJ2-3; CDR3 DNA: TGTGCCAGCAGTGAATTCGCTAGCGGGAGAAGGACAGATACGCAGTATTTT; CDR3 protein: CASSEFASGRRTDTQYF
clone size: -; D gene: TRBD2; V gene: TRBV13; J gene: TRBJ2-7; CDR3 DNA: TGTGCCAGCAGCTCCCGGACTAGTTCTCACGAGCAGTACTTC; CDR3 protein: CASSSRTSSHEQYF
clone size: -; D gene: -; V gene: TRBV19; J gene: TRBJ2-1; CDR3 DNA: TGTGCCAGTAGTATTGGTCCGAGCTCCTACAATGAGCAGTTCTTC; CDR3 protein: CASSIGPSSYNEQFF
clone size: once; D gene: -; V gene: TRBV30; J gene: TRBJ2-7; CDR3 DNA: TGTGCCTGGAGTGTACCGGGTGGCTACGAGCAGTACTTC; CDR3 protein: CAWSVPGGYEQYF
clone size: -; D gene: -; V gene: TRBV6-1; J gene: TRBJ2-7; CDR3 DNA: TGTGCCAGCGAAACAACCTACGAGCAGTACTTC; CDR3 protein: CASETTYEQYF
clone size: few; D gene: TRBD2; V gene: TRBV5-1; J gene: TRBJ2-7; CDR3 DNA: TGCGCCAGCACGACGAGCGGGAATCCCTACGAGCAGTACTTC; CDR3 protein: CASTTSGNPYEQYF
clone size: -; D gene: -; V gene: TRBV27; J gene: TRBJ2-7; CDR3 DNA: TGTGCCAGCAGACCACTTGAGGTTCTCTCCTACGAGCAGTACTTC; CDR3 protein: CASRPLEVLSYEQYF
clone size: -; D gene: -; V gene: TRBV27; J gene: TRBJ1-2; CDR3 DNA: TGTGCCAGCAGTTTGGGAGGGGCGGATGGCTACACCTTC; CDR3 protein: CASSLGGADGYTF
clone size: -; D gene: TRBD2; V gene: TRBV2; J gene: TRBJ2-2; CDR3 DNA: TGTGCCAGCAGTGAGGGGGCGGGGGGACAAAACACCGGGGAGCTGTTTTTT; CDR3 protein: CASSEGAGGQNTGELFF
clone size: -; D gene: TRBD1; V gene: TRBV6-1; J gene: TRBJ2-7; CDR3 DNA: TGTGCCAGCAGTGAAGGTACAGGGGGCTACGAGCAGTACTTC; CDR3 protein: CASSEGTGGYEQYF
clone size: -; D gene: -; V gene: TRBV28; J gene: TRBJ1-2; CDR3 DNA: TGTGCCAGCAGTACCACAGGGCGCCCCAAGGGCTACACCTTC; CDR3 protein: CASSTTGRPKGYTF
clone size: -; D gene: TRBD1; V gene: TRBV6-5; J gene: TRBJ2-5; CDR3 DNA: TGTGCCAGCAGTTACTCGGGACAGAAACAAGAGACCCAGTACTTC; CDR3 protein: CASSYSGQKQETQYF
clone size: -; D gene: TRBD2; V gene: TRBV5-1; J gene: TRBJ2-1; CDR3 DNA: TGCGCCAGCAGCTCGGGACTAGCGGGTCTCAATGAGCAGTTCTTC; CDR3 protein: CASSSGLAGLNEQFF
clone size: once; D gene: TRBD1; V gene: TRBV7-8; J gene: TRBJ1-3; CDR3 DNA: TGTGCCAGCAGCCCAGGACAGGGGGCAAGAAACACCATATATTTT; CDR3 protein: CASSPGQGARNTIYF
clone size: -; D gene: TRBD1; V gene: TRBV7-2; J gene: TRBJ2-3; CDR3 DNA: TGTGCCAGCAGCTTAGTGCTGGGACAGGACTTCACAGATACGCAGTATTTT; CDR3 protein: CASSLVLGQDFTDTQYF
clone size: -; D gene: -; V gene: TRBV9; J gene: TRBJ2-3; CDR3 DNA: TGTGCCAGCAGTGGGCTCCGCACAGATACGCAGTATTTT; CDR3 protein: CASSGLRTDTQYF
clone size: -; D gene: -; V gene: TRBV19; J gene: TRBJ2-2; CDR3 DNA: TGTGCCAGTAGTGTGGGACAGGAGCTGTTTTTT; CDR3 protein: CASSVGQELFF
clone size: -; D gene: TRBD1; V gene: TRBV11-2; J gene: TRBJ1-2; CDR3 DNA: TGTGCCAGCAGCTTAGTTGTGGGACAGGGGTATGGCTACACCTTC; CDR3 protein: CASSLVVGQGYGYTF
clone size: -; D gene: TRBD1; V gene: TRBV11-2; J gene: TRBJ2-7; CDR3 DNA: TGTGCCAGCAGCTTGGGACAGGGGGCCTCCTACGAGCAGTACTTC; CDR3 protein: CASSLGQGASYEQYF
clone size: -; D gene: TRBD2; V gene: TRBV27; J gene: TRBJ2-1; CDR3 DNA: TGTGCCAGCAGTTGGACAGCGGGAGGGAATGAGCAGTTCTTC; CDR3 protein: CASSWTAGGNEQFF
clone size: -; D gene: TRBD2; V gene: TRBV29-1; J gene: TRBJ2-3; CDR3 DNA: TGCAGCGTTGATCTAGCGGGAGTACGTTCAGATACGCAGTATTTT; CDR3 protein: CSVDLAGVRSDTQYF
clone size: -; D gene: TRBD1; V gene: TRBV14; J gene: TRBJ2-7; CDR3 DNA: TGCGCCAGCAGCCTGGGACAGGGCAGGAAGTACTTC; CDR3 protein: CASSLGQGRKYF
clone size: -; D gene: -; V gene: TRBV7-7; J gene: TRBJ2-5; CDR3 DNA: TGTGCTAGCAGCTTTAGGCGGGAAGAGACCCAGTACTTC; CDR3 protein: CASSFRREETQYF
clone size: -; D gene: TRBD1; V gene: TRBV5-8; J gene: TRBJ1-2; CDR3 DNA: TGTGCCAGCAGCTTGATAGGGACAGCGGCCCTTGGCTACACCTTC; CDR3 protein: CASSLIGTAALGYTF
clone size: few; D gene: -; V gene: TRBV2; J gene: TRBJ1-1; CDR3 DNA: TGTGCCAGCAGTGACACAGGGACGTTCACTGAAGCTTTCTTT; CDR3 protein: CASSDTGTFTEAFF
clone size: -; D gene: -; V gene: TRBV30; J gene: TRBJ1-5; CDR3 DNA: TGTGCCTGGAGTGTACCCCATGCACGATACCGGGACATATCCCCGAGGGGCAATCAGCCCCAGCATTTT; CDR3 protein: CAWSVPHARYRDISPRGNQPQHF
clone size: -; D gene: TRBD1; V gene: TRBV7-6; J gene: TRBJ1-5; CDR3 DNA: TGTGCCAGCAGCCCAGGACAGGGTTTTCAGCCCCAGCATTTT; CDR3 protein: CASSPGQGFQPQHF
clone size: -; D gene: TRBD2; V gene: TRBV5-4; J gene: TRBJ2-3; CDR3 DNA: TGTGCCAGCAGCAAGACTAGCGGGACAGCAGATACGCAGTATTTT; CDR3 protein: CASSKTSGTADTQYF
clone size: -; D gene: -; V gene: TRBV7-2; J gene: TRBJ1-2; CDR3 DNA: TGTGCCAGCAGCCTCGGGAGGGATGACTATGGCTACACCTTC; CDR3 protein: CASSLGRDDYGYTF
clone size: -; D gene: -; V gene: TRBV6-5; J gene: TRBJ2-2; CDR3 DNA: TGTGCCAGCAGTTACGGGGGGGGCTTAAACACCGGGGAGCTGTTTTTT; CDR3 protein: CASSYGGGLNTGELFF
clone size: -; D gene: TRBD1; V gene: TRBV9; J gene: TRBJ2-1; CDR3 DNA: TGTGCCAGCAGCGTAGGACAGGGGTACAATGAGCAGTTCTTC; CDR3 protein: CASSVGQGYNEQFF
clone size: -; D gene: TRBD1; V gene: TRBV14; J gene: TRBJ1-2; CDR3 DNA: TGTGCCAGCAGCCGCCTTGGACAGGGGGGCTACACCTTC; CDR3 protein: CASSRLGQGGYTF
clone size: -; D gene: TRBD2; V gene: TRBV4-1; J gene: TRBJ2-5; CDR3 DNA: TGCGCCAGCAGCCTAGCGGGAGGGCCACCAGAGACCCAGTACTTC; CDR3 protein: CASSLAGGPPETQYF
clone size: -; D gene: -; V gene: TRBV2; J gene: TRBJ2-3; CDR3 DNA: TGTGCCAGCAGTGAAGGAGGGAACAGGGCCACAGATACGCAGTATTTT; CDR3 protein: CASSEGGNRATDTQYF
clone size: -; D gene: -; V gene: TRBV19; J gene: TRBJ2-6; CDR3 DNA: TGTGCCAGTCTCTCACCAACCGGGCAGGGGGGCACTGGGGCCAACGTCCTGACTTTC; CDR3 protein: CASLSPTGQGGTGANVLTF
clone size: -; D gene: -; V gene: TRBV28; J gene: TRBJ1-1; CDR3 DNA: TGTGCCAGCAGCTCCGGGGGGAAAGCTTTCTTT; CDR3 protein: CASSSGGKAFF